The 32 T cell receptor beta chains reported below all come from one sample, sequenced in a study of T cell changes during pregnancy in multiple sclerosis. The assay was immunoSEQ multiplex PCR, and TCRdb's table has in-frame clones only and misses some. The sample contains under 70,000 clones, 91% of which appear only once. Here the sequenced sample was CD4+ T cells from peripheral blood mononuclear cells, taken after pregnancy. Every receptor here comes from a female donor in good health, enrolled as a control in a pregnancy study.

V gene TRBV6-1 combines with J gene TRBJ2-7, with 7 bases fitting TRBD2. Trimming removed 2 bases from V and 6 bases from J; junction bases left unmatched: 7. Germline V gene sequence: CDR1 MNHNS, CDR2 SASEGT. The CDR3 is 14 amino acids. The CDR3 region is CASSEREGPAEQYF. In nucleotides, the CDR3 is TGTGCCAGCAGTGAAAGGGAGGGGCCCGCCGAGCAGTACTTC.

The V call is TRBV7-2, the J call TRBJ2-2; D may be TRBD1 (6 bases). Germline V gene data show CDR1 as SGHTA and CDR2 as FQGNSA. The CDR3 extends over 15 amino acids. Trimming left V 4 bases short and J 2 bases short, with 11 bases between. CDR3: CASSSWDTNTGELFF. The CDR3 nucleotides read TGTGCCAGCAGCTCTTGGGACACCAACACCGGGGAGCTGTTTTTT.

This chain links TRBV7-9 with TRBJ1-6, with D unclear. V lost 1 base to trimming and J lost 7 bases, with 11 bases between them. CDR3 length: 15 residues. CDR1 and CDR2 (germline): SEHNR, FQNEAQ (reference sequence). CDR3 loop: CASSLGGGMNSPLHF. The CDR3 DNA follows: TGTGCCAGCAGCTTAGGTGGCGGGATGAATTCACCCCTCCACTTT.

The chain links TRBV7-8 to TRBJ2-5; 7 nucleotides agree with TRBD1. This CDR3 contains 13 residues. The trim removed 8 bases at V and 5 bases at J, leaving 8 bases unmatched. The germline V gene encodes CDR1 SGHVS and CDR2 FQNEAQ. The CDR3 DNA is TGTGCCAGCGAAAGGGGGCAGAAGGAGACCCAGTACTTC. Translated, it gives CASERGQKETQYF.

This clone was picked up one time. J is TRBJ1-4 and V is TRBV7-2, with D uncertain. CDR1 is SGHTA, CDR2 FQGNSA, per germline. CDR3 length equals 15 residues. V lost 3 bases and J lost 10, with 18 bases in between. CDR3 protein: CASSFSSGFGVKLFF. In nucleotides, the CDR3 is TGTGCCAGCAGCTTTTCGTCGGGTTTTGGAGTAAAACTGTTTTTT.

The J gene is TRBJ2-3, the V gene TRBV2, with 7 bases that match TRBD1. Germline CDR1 and CDR2: SNHLY and FYNNEI. V dropped 6 bases and J dropped 4; count of bases not matched to a gene: 7. The CDR3 length is 14 residues. The CDR3 bases are TGTGCCAGCAGGATCCAGGGGGTCGCAGATACGCAGTATTTT. It yields the protein CASRIQGVADTQYF.

The chain links TRBV19 to TRBJ1-1; TRBD1 might be the D (5 bases). With 10 bases removed from V and 4 bases from J, the gap between germline ends came to 25 bases. Germline CDR1 reads LNHDA; CDR2 reads SQIVND (reference sequence). The CDR3 loop spans 16 amino acids. The CDR3 spells CATAPARKGKGTEAFF. The CDR3 coding sequence is TGTGCCACCGCCCCCGCACGTAAGGGGAAGGGCACTGAAGCTTTCTTT.

The chain is built from TRBV4-2 and TRBJ2-1, with 11 nucleotides matching TRBD2. The ends lost 4 bases at V and 5 bases at J; junction bases unmatched: 4. Germline CDR1 LGHNA, CDR2 YNFKEQ. The CDR3 spans 15 residues. As DNA, the CDR3 is TGTGCCAGCAGCCCCCAGACTAGCGGGAACAATGAGCAGTTCTTC. Translated: CASSPQTSGNNEQFF.

This sequence joins TRBV9 and TRBJ2-7; no firm D call. The CDR3 is made up of 14 amino acids. Germline V lookup: CDR1 SGDLS, CDR2 YYNGEE. The ends were cut back, 7 bases at V and 8 bases at J, with 22 bases in the middle. The CDR3 DNA follows: TGTGCCAGCGGCATGGGCCCTGAAAGTACGAAGCAGTACTTC. Protein sequence: CASGMGPESTKQYF.

This chain links TRBV19 with TRBJ2-1, with unresolved D. Trimming stripped 4 bases from V and 6 bases from J, with 7 bases between. Germline V lookup: CDR1 LNHDA, CDR2 SQIVND (reference sequence). The CDR3 length is 12 residues. This CDR3 is CASSTPGNEQFF. DNA of the CDR3: TGTGCCAGTAGTACGCCCGGCAATGAGCAGTTCTTC.

V and J are TRBV5-1 and TRBJ1-2, with D possibly matching TRBD1 (6 bases). This CDR3 is built from 14 residues. Between the trimmed V and J ends, which lost 0 bases and 6 bases, there was a span of 12 bases. Germline CDR1 reads SGHRS; CDR2 reads YFSETQ. CDR3 protein: CASSLARTADGYTF. The CDR3 nucleotides read TGCGCCAGCAGCTTGGCCCGGACAGCGGATGGCTACACCTTC.

The rearrangement joins TRBV30 to TRBJ1-1; TRBD1 aligns across 10 bases. The CDR3 sequence is 11 residues long. Germline V gene lookup returns CDR1 GTSNPN and CDR2 SVGIG (reference sequence). After removal of 2 bases from V and 12 bases from J, the junction contained 3 bases not matched to a gene. CDR3 amino acids: CAWSPGQGSFF. In DNA, the CDR3 is TGTGCCTGGAGTCCGGGACAGGGGTCTTTCTTT.

This clone was seen just once. This sequence joins TRBV6-1 and TRBJ1-5; 9 nucleotides match TRBD1. The V gene end was trimmed by 6 bases and the J gene end by 3 bases; junction bases not matched to a gene: 3. CDR3 size: 14 residues. Germline V gene data show CDR1 as MNHNS and CDR2 as SASEGT. CDR3 protein: CASSGTGLNQPQHF. CDR3 in DNA: TGTGCCAGCAGCGGGACAGGGCTCAATCAGCCCCAGCATTTT.

This clone was seen once. This rearrangement joins TRBV28 to TRBJ1-4; weak D call: TRBD1 (6 bases). V was cut by 7 bases and J by 3 bases, with 9 bases left in between. The CDR3 is made up of 13 amino acids. CDR1 is MDHEN, CDR2 SYDVKM, per germline. CDR3: CASTRQANEKLFF. The DNA for the CDR3 is TGTGCCAGCACGAGACAGGCTAATGAAAAACTGTTTTTT.

The CDR3 is CASSLAQAKNIQYF. For the CDR3, the DNA is TGTGCCAGCAGCCTGGCCCAAGCCAAAAACATTCAGTACTTC. The rearrangement joins TRBV5-4 to TRBJ2-4, with D unresolved. The CDR3 has 14 residues. CDR1 and CDR2 (germline): SGHNT, YYREEE (reference sequence). The V end lost 4 bases, the J end lost 0 bases, and 8 bases lay between the germline ends.

This rearrangement joins TRBV4-3 to TRBJ1-1; unclear D gene. The germline CDR1 and CDR2 sequences are LGHNA and YSLEER. V was shortened by 6 bases and J by 12 bases, with 17 bases between the two germline ends. The CDR3 contains 12 residues. CDR3 nucleotide sequence: TGCGCCAGCAGACATGGTGGGGAGGCCCCTTTCTTT. Translated: CASRHGGEAPFF.

The rearrangement uses TRBV6-5 and TRBJ1-2; a possible D gene is TRBD1 (5 bases). The CDR3 extends over 12 amino acids. V was pared by 6 bases and J by 7 bases, with 12 bases between. Germline lookup yields CDR1 MNHEY and CDR2 SVGAGI. CDR3 amino acids: CASSPGPGGYTF. Here the CDR3 DNA reads TGTGCCAGCAGCCCAGGGCCGGGTGGCTACACCTTC.

The rearrangement uses TRBV29-1 and TRBJ2-2, with 9 bases lining up with TRBD1. CDR3 length equals 12 residues. After removal of 6 bases from V and 6 bases from J, the junction contained 2 bases not matched to a gene. Germline values: CDR1 SQVTM, CDR2 ANQGSEA. CDR3 nucleotides: TGCAGCGTCAACAGGGGGCCCGGGGAGCTGTTTTTT. Residues: CSVNRGPGELFF.

The chain combines TRBV19 with TRBJ2-3; 12 nucleotides line up with TRBD1. Trimming at V came to 7 bases and at J to 11 bases, leaving 22 bases not matched to a gene. Germline V gene sequence: CDR1 LNHDA, CDR2 SQIVND (reference sequence). The CDR3 runs to 18 residues. The CDR3 loop reads CASMQHSGTGGNRPEQYF. The CDR3 DNA follows: TGTGCCAGTATGCAACACTCCGGGACAGGGGGCAATAGACCCGAGCAGTATTTT. The whole variable domain, remainder taken from reference TRBV19 and TRBJ2-3, is DGGITQSPKYLFRKEGQNVTLSCEQNLNHDAMYWYRQDPGQGLRLIYYSQIVNDFQKGDIAEGYSVSREKKESFPLTVTSAQKNPTAFYLCASMQHSGTGGNRPEQYFGPGTRLTVL.

This sequence joins TRBV19 and TRBJ1-2, with unresolved D. CDR3 length: 15 amino acids. Germline CDR1 reads LNHDA; CDR2 reads SQIVND (reference sequence). V was shortened by 5 bases and J by 0 bases, with 13 bases between the two germline ends. CDR3 sequence: CASSPQHRANYGYTF. Written as DNA, the CDR3 is TGTGCCAGTAGTCCCCAACACAGAGCTAACTATGGCTACACCTTC.

The chain's CDR3 is CASSRTRANYGYTF. For the CDR3, the DNA is TGTGCCAGCAGTCGAACTAGGGCGAACTATGGCTACACCTTC. V is TRBV6-5 and J is TRBJ1-2; D gene unclear. Per the germline V gene, CDR1 is MNHEY and CDR2 is SVGAGI. Trimming stripped 5 bases from V and 2 bases from J, with 12 bases between. The CDR3 loop spans 14 amino acids.

The chain links TRBV2 to TRBJ2-7; TRBD2 might be the D (5 bases). CDR3 length: 15 residues. Trimming shortened V by 4 bases and J by 1 base, and 14 bases separated the two germline ends. From germline, CDR1 is SNHLY and CDR2 FYNNEI. CDR3: CASSAAGLASYEQYF. The CDR3, as DNA: TGTGCCAGCAGTGCGGCAGGACTGGCTTCCTACGAGCAGTACTTC.

This chain joins TRBV5-5 and TRBJ1-1, with D possibly being TRBD1 (5 bases). Germline V lookup: CDR1 SGHKS, CDR2 YYEKEE (reference sequence). The CDR3 length is 16 residues. V was clipped by 1 base and J by 3 bases, with 16 bases between them. As DNA, the CDR3 is TGTGCCAGCAGCTTGCGCGGGGGAGGGTTGGACACTGAAGCTTTCTTT. Translation: CASSLRGGGLDTEAFF.

The genes are TRBV4-1 and TRBJ2-5; possibly TRBD2 for D (6 bases). There are 17 residues in the CDR3. The germline gives CDR1 MGHRA, CDR2 YSYEKL. Trimming shortened V by 1 base and J by 2 bases, and 17 bases separated the two germline ends. The CDR3 nucleotides are TGCGCCAGCAGCCAAGTAGGGTGGCGGGGTAAACAAGAGACCCAGTACTTC. Protein product: CASSQVGWRGKQETQYF.

The CDR3 DNA is TGCGCCAGCAGCCAGGGCGCAGGGGGCTCTGGGGCCAACGTCCTGACTTTC. As protein: CASSQGAGGSGANVLTF. V is TRBV4-1 and J is TRBJ2-6; 7 bases are a match to TRBD1. CDR3 length: 17 amino acids. Germline CDR1 is MGHRA and CDR2 is YSYEKL. J lost 0 bases, V lost 3 bases, and 5 bases had no gene match.

The chain recombines TRBV6-1 with TRBJ1-1; tentative D call: TRBD1 (5 bases). CDR1 and CDR2 from the germline V gene are MNHNS and SASEGT. V lost 7 bases to trimming and J lost 8 bases, with 5 bases between them. The CDR3 sequence is 9 residues long. The CDR3 is CASNREAFF. As DNA, the CDR3 is TGTGCCAGCAACAGGGAAGCTTTCTTT.

CDR3 nucleotide sequence: TGTGCCAGCAGCCAACTGACCGGGACATTCCACAATGAGCAGTTCTTC. Protein: CASSQLTGTFHNEQFF. The chain carries TRBV14 and TRBJ2-1; possibly TRBD1 for D (6 bases). V lost 2 bases and J 5 bases, leaving 16 bases between the germline ends. CDR1 and CDR2 (germline): SGHDN, FVKESK. The CDR3 contains 16 residues.

The V and J genes are TRBV2 and TRBJ1-3, with 8 bases aligning to TRBD1. The CDR3 is 14 amino acids. Losses at the gene ends were 9 bases for V and 2 bases for J; bases not matched to a gene: 6. Germline V gene data show CDR1 as SNHLY and CDR2 as FYNNEI. CDR3 in DNA: TGTGCCAGTCTCAGGGGGCTAACTGGAAACACCATATATTTT. Residues: CASLRGLTGNTIYF.

The genes are TRBV12-5 and TRBJ1-5; D call uncertain. The V gene's germline CDR1 is LGHNT and CDR2 FRNRAP. The V end lost 4 bases, the J end lost 2 bases, and 15 bases lay between the germline ends. CDR3 length equals 16 residues. CDR3 residues: CASGSSGGGGNQPQHF. DNA for the CDR3: TGTGCTAGTGGTTCATCGGGAGGCGGGGGCAATCAGCCCCAGCATTTT.

The gene calls are TRBV12-5 and TRBJ2-7; weak D call: TRBD2 (6 bases). Germline lookup yields CDR1 LGHNT and CDR2 FRNRAP. This CDR3 is built from 15 residues. V was pared by 3 bases and J by 1 base, with 13 bases between. For the CDR3, the DNA is TGTGCTAGTGGTTTAGCGGGTGGGGTTTCCTACGAGCAGTACTTC. Its protein is CASGLAGGVSYEQYF.

V usage is TRBV4-1 and J usage is TRBJ2-4, with 10 bases fitting TRBD2. This CDR3 is built from 20 residues. The germline V gene has CDR1 MGHRA and CDR2 YSYEKL. V dropped 3 bases and J dropped 2; count of bases not matched to a gene: 16. The CDR3 DNA is TGCGCCAGCAGCCACCAAGAGAGTAGCGGGGGGTCGATGTCCAAAAACATTCAGTACTTC. The encoded protein is CASSHQESSGGSMSKNIQYF.

V gene TRBV5-4 combines with J gene TRBJ1-4; a weak D match, TRBD1 (6 bases). The CDR3 totals 13 residues. V lost 10 bases and J lost 2, with 12 bases in between. From germline, CDR1 is SGHNT and CDR2 YYREEE (reference sequence). The CDR3 is CAGSQGTNEKLFF. In DNA form, the CDR3 reads TGTGCCGGGTCACAGGGCACTAATGAAAAACTGTTTTTT.